Detailed here is one T cell receptor (beta chain). Its matching antigen is unknown. The data originate from a study of post-analysis software for immune sequencing data. Overall study context: Recorded subtypes: relapsing-remitting, secondary progressive, progressive-relapsing; some patients unannotated. Notes on the study in general: Compared with controls, patients showed significantly lower normalized Chao1 diversity. Patients had higher frequencies than controls of about five TRBV segments, including TRBV5-6, TRBV5-1 and TRBV20-1.

V lost 4 bases and J lost 2, with 18 bases in between. In germline, CDR1 is SGHKS, CDR2 YYEKEE (reference sequence). This CDR3 comprises 16 residues. Unique molecular identifiers tagged the TCR beta cDNA libraries. MiXCR, run by TCRdb on the PCR reads, gives a single entry per CDR3 protein. The sample lists about 820,000 distinct CDR3 sequences; roughly 50% were seen once. The sequenced sample was blood. The chain is built from TRBV5-5 and TRBJ1-1; tentative D call: TRBD1 (6 bases). The receptor's source is a girl aged 5-17 years with multiple sclerosis. CDR3 residues: CASSQGQRMRNTEAFF. In DNA, the CDR3 is TGTGCCAGCAGCCAAGGACAGAGAATGAGAAACACTGAAGCTTTCTTT.